This TCR beta chain was documented in a study of blood T cell repertoires in COVID-19. Study as a whole: Material from acute and convalescent COVID-19 was sourced from the United States, Italy and Spain.

CDR1 LGHDT and CDR2 YNNKEL come from the germline V gene (reference sequence). The CDR3 sequence is 15 residues long. With 4 bases removed from V and 2 bases from J, the gap between germline ends came to 11 bases. This clone was detected only once. Assay used: immunoSEQ multiplex PCR; TCRdb lists only in-frame clones, some missing. The sample yields more than 150,000 clones, 70% to 90% seen once. The receptor was isolated from a man aged 18-30 years with acute or convalescent COVID-19. The chain has TRBV3-1 (or the pseudogene TRBV3-2) and TRBJ1-4, with D unresolved. What was sequenced was peripheral blood. The CDR3 is CASSLKGGTNEKLFF. The CDR3 region has the DNA TGTGCCAGCAGCCTTAAAGGAGGGACTAATGAAAAACTGTTTTTT.